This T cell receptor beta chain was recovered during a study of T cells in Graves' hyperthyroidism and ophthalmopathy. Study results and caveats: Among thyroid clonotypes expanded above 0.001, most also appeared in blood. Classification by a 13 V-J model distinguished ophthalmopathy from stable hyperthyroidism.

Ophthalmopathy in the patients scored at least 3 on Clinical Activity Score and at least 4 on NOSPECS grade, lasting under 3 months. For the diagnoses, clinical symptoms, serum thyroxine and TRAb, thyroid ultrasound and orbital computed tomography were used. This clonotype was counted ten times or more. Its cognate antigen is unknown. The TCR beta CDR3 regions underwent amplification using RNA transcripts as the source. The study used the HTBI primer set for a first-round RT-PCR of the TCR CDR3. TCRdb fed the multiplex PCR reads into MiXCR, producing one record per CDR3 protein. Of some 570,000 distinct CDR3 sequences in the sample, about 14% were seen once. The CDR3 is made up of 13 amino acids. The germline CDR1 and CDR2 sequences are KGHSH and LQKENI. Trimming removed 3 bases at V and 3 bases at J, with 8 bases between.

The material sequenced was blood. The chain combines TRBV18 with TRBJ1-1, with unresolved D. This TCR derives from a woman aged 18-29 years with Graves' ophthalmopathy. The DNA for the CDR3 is TGTGCCAGCTCACCCATGATCCACACTGAAGCTTTCTTT. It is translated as CASSPMIHTEAFF.